What follows are 7 T cell receptor beta chains derived from one specimen sequenced in a study of shared clonotypes between healthy human individuals. The assay was immunoSEQ multiplex PCR, and TCRdb's table has in-frame clones only and misses some. This table holds over a million clones, under 99% found once. The sample consisted of naive CD4+ T cells sorted from blood. The subset denotes: CD45RA+ positively selected. The receptors were gathered from a man aged 25 to 40 in good health.

The CDR3 spells CASSPRTRLMMDEQFF. The DNA for the CDR3 is TGTGCCAGCAGCCCCCGGACCCGCCTAATGATGGATGAGCAGTTCTTC. The chain couples TRBV7-9 to TRBJ2-1, with D unresolved. From germline, CDR1 is SEHNR and CDR2 FQNEAQ (reference sequence). This CDR3 is 16 amino acids long. V was shortened by 5 bases and J by 8 bases, with 22 bases between the two germline ends.

The chain joins TRBV9 to TRBJ2-7; D might be TRBD2 (5 bases). Looked up from germline, CDR1 is SGDLS and CDR2 is YYNGEE. Trimming cost V 2 bases and J 2 bases, with 14 bases left between them. The CDR3 totals 15 residues. CDR3 protein: CASSVGLATPYEQYF. CDR3 DNA: TGTGCCAGCAGCGTGGGGTTAGCGACGCCCTACGAGCAGTACTTC.

The genes are TRBV6-5 and TRBJ2-7, with TRBD2 matching 11 bases. After removal of 2 bases from V and 1 base from J, the junction contained 4 bases not matched to a gene. The CDR3 loop spans 16 amino acids. CDR1 and CDR2 (germline): MNHEY, SVGAGI. This CDR3 reads CASSYRASGRSYEQYF. CDR3 bases: TGTGCCAGCAGTTACAGGGCTAGCGGGAGGTCCTACGAGCAGTACTTC.

This chain connects TRBV19 to TRBJ1-2, with unresolved D. This CDR3 region has 14 residues. Per the germline V gene, CDR1 is LNHDA and CDR2 is SQIVND (reference sequence). The V and J ends lost 6 bases and 2 bases respectively, with 13 bases between them. The CDR3 here is CASRRAEQNYGYTF. In DNA form, the CDR3 reads TGTGCCAGTAGACGCGCGGAACAGAACTATGGCTACACCTTC. Full variable domain (rest looked up from reference TRBV19 and TRBJ1-2): DGGITQSPKYLFRKEGQNVTLSCEQNLNHDAMYWYRQDPGQGLRLIYYSQIVNDFQKGDIAEGYSVSREKKESFPLTVTSAQKNPTAFYLCASRRAEQNYGYTFGSGTRLTVV.

This clone was seen a single time. The rearrangement joins TRBV7-9 to TRBJ2-7, with no clear D. In germline, CDR1 is SEHNR, CDR2 FQNEAQ (reference sequence). The CDR3 sequence is 14 residues long. The germline V and J ends were trimmed by 3 bases and 1 base, with 10 bases remaining between them. This CDR3 reads CASSFGLGSYEQYF. The CDR3 coding sequence is TGTGCCAGCAGCTTCGGGCTAGGGTCCTACGAGCAGTACTTC.

On this clone: Additional DNA sequences in this sample encode the identical CDR3. The chain links TRBV19 to TRBJ1-1; D is unresolved. The CDR3 has 14 amino acids. The germline CDR1 and CDR2 sequences are LNHDA and SQIVND (reference sequence). Trimming cost V 3 bases and J 3 bases, with 11 bases left between them. In DNA, the CDR3 is TGTGCCAGTAGTATTTGGGGTCTTGACACTGAAGCTTTCTTT. Translation: CASSIWGLDTEAFF.

The table lists this clone with a count of one. The rearrangement joins TRBV28 to TRBJ2-1; TRBD2 aligns across 9 bases. This CDR3 has 14 residues. The V gene end was trimmed by 6 bases and the J gene end by 2 bases; junction bases not matched to a gene: 2. The germline V gene has CDR1 MDHEN and CDR2 SYDVKM. CDR3 amino acids: CASRSGRTYNEQFF. The DNA of the CDR3 is TGTGCCAGCAGGAGCGGGAGGACCTACAATGAGCAGTTCTTC.